This T cell receptor beta chain was sequenced for a study of identical twins. In TCRdb, the 5' RACE reads were re-called with MiXCR into one record per CDR3 protein. Here the sample spans about 250,000 distinct CDR3 sequences, approximately 8% being singletons. V shed 5 bases and J 5 bases; nucleotides not matched to a gene: 8. The CDR3 sequence is 14 residues long. The V gene's germline CDR1 is SGHVS and CDR2 FQNEAQ. The sample was also reused in another study, on yellow fever vaccine responses in identical twins. From that second work: A vaccine T cell response that seemed partly convergent and partly personalized was reported in twins.

This clonotype was obtained from a woman under 30 in good health. The chain recombines TRBV7-8 with TRBJ2-7, with 8 bases aligning to TRBD1. The source material was CD8+ T cells sorted from blood. The DNA for the CDR3 is TGTGCCAGCAGCCCGGACAGGGTTTACAACGAGCAGTACTTC. It yields the protein CASSPDRVYNEQYF.